The present T cell receptor (beta chain) was sequenced within a study of beta chain features in type 1 diabetes (dated by TCRdb to the late 2010s). Study-wide context: No differences in mean age, gender distribution, total cell number or subset yield were found between patients and healthy donors. The study compared TCRB repertoires of sorted circulating CD4+ T cell subsets between recently diagnosed type 1 diabetes patients and matched healthy donors. Regulatory and stem cell-like memory subsets were isolated from only 8 patients and roughly 8 healthy donors, whereas naive and central memory subsets came from all 28 donors. A total of some 100,000,000 sorted cells were examined across all samples, and a strong correlation was observed between cell number per subset and RNA yield.

As concerns this clone: Its antigen is currently not known. Per-base qualities were not stored, and no clone one base away is much larger. This CDR3 is also generated by other DNA sequences in the sample.

The germline V gene encodes CDR1 LNHNV and CDR2 YYDKDF (reference sequence). Trimming takes 9 bases off V and 7 bases off J; junction bases not matched to a gene: 8. Taken from cysteine to phenylalanine, the CDR3 has 13 residues. CDR3 DNA is the only sequence kept; it has 39 bases, read in frame from the first base. Paper-wide results and their limitations: Sequencing cDNA rather than genomic DNA could over-represent highly expressing activated cells, although activation and CD3 levels did not differ between groups. The naive, central memory and regulatory TCRB repertoires appeared to resemble one another more closely among patients than among healthy donors. In all four CD4+ subsets, TCRB CDR3 length was moderately but significantly shorter in type 1 diabetes patients. At VDJ recombination sites, type 1 diabetes patients had fewer insertions and more deleted nucleotides, which implies abnormalities in thymic rearrangement. PCR might favor shorter templates, but patient and control samples were amplified and corrected together, so any skew would affect both groups equally. Only small numbers of individuals were included in the HLA sub-analyses, which left unresolved whether HLA type had any influence on TCRB rearrangement.

The entire isolated RNA was reverse transcribed using the High Capacity cDNA Reverse Transcription Kit, and thus expressed TCRB transcripts were sequenced. Deep immunoSEQ sequencing was performed on naive, central memory and regulatory T cell samples, with an average of roughly 3.3 million total reads per sample. Sorted cells were lysed in RLT buffer and RNA was extracted with DNase-treated RNeasy Micro or Mini kits, depending on cell number. Each cell subset was processed on its own to prevent cross-contamination, while patient and healthy donor samples were processed together. TCRB sequences were amplified from cDNA with the immunoSEQ multiplex PCR, producing 87-bp fragments spanning the CDR3 region. Sequencing of the amplicons was performed on the Illumina HiSeq platform. Processing in the source paper ran as follows. Synthetic template baselines were used to correct PCR bias computationally, reads within Hamming distance 2 were collapsed together, and singletons that could not be merged were discarded. Reads were aligned to IMGT to assign V, D and J genes, CDR3 length, and insertions or deletions at six rearrangement sites. Within each subset, clonotype counts were normalized to the number of sorted cells before true diversity and Gini coefficients were calculated with the tcR R package. Repertoire sharing was quantified using the overlap coefficient calculated on TCRB nucleotide sequences. In TCRdb, the immuneACCESS table is reduced to in-frame sequences with V and J assigned. These tables do not hold every clone; where another copy was compared, an unresolved V gene accounts for under half, and the others remain unexplained. V, J and clone size are those of that table, while D and trimming were read from the DNA. The sample table lists about 240,000 clones, about 30% of them with a count of one. Approximately 4% of the sample is held by the ten biggest clonotypes.

Each donor gave one peripheral blood draw, around 100 mL on average, collected into heparinised tubes. Using a panel that included CD45RO, CCR7, CD25, CD127, CD95 and CD27, naive, central memory, regulatory and stem cell-like memory CD4+ T cells were sorted on a BD FACSAria II. Purity was above 95% for every sorted population. PBMCs were isolated immediately by Lymphoprep density gradient centrifugation and stained directly without culture. To minimize batch effects, samples were stained and sorted in pairs, one healthy donor with one patient per experiment. The sequence came from a man under 40 in good health. Sequenced material: central memory CD4+ T cells from blood. The V gene is TRBV15 and the J gene is TRBJ2-1, and TRBD2 aligns with 8 junction nucleotides. The sequence in DNA is TGTGCCACTAGCGGGGCACCGAGAAATGAGCAGTTCTTC. The resulting protein is CATSGAPRNEQFF. With the rest looked up from the reference TRBV15 and TRBJ2-1 genes rather than sequenced, the full variable domain is DAMVIQNPRYQVTQFGKPVTLSCSQTLNHNVMYWYQQKSSQAPKLLFHYYDKDFNNEADTPDNFQSRRPNTSFCFLDIRSPGLGDTAMYLCATSGAPRNEQFFGPGTRLTVL.